This TCR beta chain was profiled in a study of tissue T cells after allogeneic stem cell transplantation. General study results and limits: Tissue-detected TCR repertoire was only partly captured by blood and spleen T cells. Across patients, clones rarely overlapped, yet motif clusters were shared tissue-specifically. Sampling depth was limited, and the cohort was small and clinically varied.

Assay: immunoSEQ multiplex PCR; the TCRdb copy retains only in-frame clones and omits some. The table shows 10,000 or so clones, with roughly three fifths occurring only once. In the case of this clone: As yet, its antigen is unknown.

Comparators without hematopoietic cell transplant had other cancers, at least five gastrointestinal samples, and no known gastrointestinal disease. The CDR3 has 15 residues. CDR1 is MNHEY, CDR2 SVGAGI, per germline. Trimming left V 5 bases short and J 5 bases short, with 18 bases between. The chain has TRBV6-5 and TRBJ1-2, with a weak D call TRBD1 (6 bases). This specimen consisted of tissue from the ileum, obtained at autopsy. This clonotype was obtained from a woman between 18 and 55 years old with breast cancer. Written as DNA, the CDR3 is TGTGCCAGCAGTCTACAGCCACAGGGCGGATATGGCTACACCTTC. Its translation is CASSLQPQGGYGYTF.